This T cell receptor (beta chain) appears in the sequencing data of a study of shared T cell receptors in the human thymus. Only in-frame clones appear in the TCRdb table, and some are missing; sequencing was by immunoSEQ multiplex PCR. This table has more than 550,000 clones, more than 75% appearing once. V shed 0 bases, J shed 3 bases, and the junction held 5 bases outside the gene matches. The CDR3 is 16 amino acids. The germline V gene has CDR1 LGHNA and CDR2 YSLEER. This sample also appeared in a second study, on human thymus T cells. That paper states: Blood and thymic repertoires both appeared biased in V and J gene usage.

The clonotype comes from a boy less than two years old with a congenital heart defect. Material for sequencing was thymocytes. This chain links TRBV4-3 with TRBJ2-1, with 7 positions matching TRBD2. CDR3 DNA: TGCGCCAGCAGCCAAGATCTAGCGGCGAACTACAATGAGCAGTTCTTC. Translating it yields CASSQDLAANYNEQFF.